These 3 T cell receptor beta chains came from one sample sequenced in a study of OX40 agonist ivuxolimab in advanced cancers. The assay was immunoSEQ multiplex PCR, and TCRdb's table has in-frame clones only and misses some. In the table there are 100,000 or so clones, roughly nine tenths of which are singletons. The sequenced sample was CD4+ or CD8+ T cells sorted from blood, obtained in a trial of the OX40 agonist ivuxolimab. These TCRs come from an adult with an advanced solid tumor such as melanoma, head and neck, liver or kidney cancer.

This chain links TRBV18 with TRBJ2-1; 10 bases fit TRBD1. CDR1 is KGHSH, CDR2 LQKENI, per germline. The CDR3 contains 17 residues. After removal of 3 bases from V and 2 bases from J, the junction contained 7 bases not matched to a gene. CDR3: CASSPSRTGGPYNEQFF. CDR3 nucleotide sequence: TGTGCCAGCTCACCGTCCCGGACAGGGGGACCCTACAATGAGCAGTTCTTC.

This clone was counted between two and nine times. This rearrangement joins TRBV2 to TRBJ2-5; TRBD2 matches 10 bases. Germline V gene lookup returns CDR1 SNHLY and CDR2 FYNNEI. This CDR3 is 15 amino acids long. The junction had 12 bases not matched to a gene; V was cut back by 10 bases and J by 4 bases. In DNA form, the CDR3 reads TGTGCCACGATGAGTGAGAGCGGGGGGGCAGAGACCCAGTACTTC. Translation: CATMSESGGAETQYF.

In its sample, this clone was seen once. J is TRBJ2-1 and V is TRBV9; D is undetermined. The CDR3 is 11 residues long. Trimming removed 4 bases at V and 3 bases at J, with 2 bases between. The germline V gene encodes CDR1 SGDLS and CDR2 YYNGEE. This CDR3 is CASSNYNEQFF. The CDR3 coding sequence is TGTGCCAGCAGCAACTACAATGAGCAGTTCTTC.